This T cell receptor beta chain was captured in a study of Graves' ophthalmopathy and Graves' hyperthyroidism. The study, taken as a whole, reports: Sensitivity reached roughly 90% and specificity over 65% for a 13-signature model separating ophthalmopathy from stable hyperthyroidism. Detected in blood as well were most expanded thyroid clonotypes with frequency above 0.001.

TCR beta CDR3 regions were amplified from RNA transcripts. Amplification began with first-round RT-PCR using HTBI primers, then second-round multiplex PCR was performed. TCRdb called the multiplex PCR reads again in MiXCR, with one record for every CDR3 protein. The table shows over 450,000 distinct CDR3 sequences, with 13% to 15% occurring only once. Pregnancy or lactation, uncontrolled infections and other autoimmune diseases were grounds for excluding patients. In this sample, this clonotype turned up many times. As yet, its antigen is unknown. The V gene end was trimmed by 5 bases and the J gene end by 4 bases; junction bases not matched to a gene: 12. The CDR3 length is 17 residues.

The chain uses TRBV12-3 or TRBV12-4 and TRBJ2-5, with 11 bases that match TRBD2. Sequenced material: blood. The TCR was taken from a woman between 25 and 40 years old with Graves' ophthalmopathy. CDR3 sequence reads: CASSRTSGHPRGETQYF. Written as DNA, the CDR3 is TGTGCCAGCAGTCGGACTAGCGGGCATCCCAGGGGAGAGACCCAGTACTTC.